Listed below are T cell receptor beta chains from one sample, sequenced in a study of blood T cell repertoires in COVID-19. Clones were read by immunoSEQ multiplex PCR, and TCRdb kept only the in-frame ones, dropping some. The data hold about 72,000 clones, with about nine tenths observed a single time. The sequencing input was peripheral blood. The receptor source for this set is an older man with active or convalescent COVID-19. CDR3s include the opening cysteine and the closing phenylalanine or tryptophan. The order of the fields is J gene, V gene, CDR3 length, D gene, clone size, CDR3 protein, CDR3 DNA. The D gene is left open where the match is weak. Part of the rows lack a size; the others show once, few, many or a class for expanded clones.

J: TRBJ2-7
V: TRBV5-6
length: 16
D: TRBD2
size: -
CDR3: CASSPTSAQGIYEQYF
DNA: TGTGCCAGCAGCCCGACTAGCGCCCAGGGGATCTACGAGCAGTACTTC

J: TRBJ1-1
V: TRBV7-2
length: 14
D: TRBD1
size: -
CDR3: CASSSRDRRSEAFF
DNA: TGTGCCAGCAGCTCCCGGGACAGGCGGTCTGAAGCTTTCTTT

J: TRBJ1-2
V: TRBV2
length: 14
D: TRBD1
size: few
CDR3: CASSLDRGNYGYTF
DNA: TGTGCCAGCAGTTTAGACAGGGGTAACTATGGCTACACCTTC

J: TRBJ1-2
V: TRBV13
length: 15
D: TRBD1
size: few
CDR3: CASSLRGQGLSGYTF
DNA: TGTGCCAGCAGCCTTAGGGGACAGGGCCTTTCTGGCTACACCTTC

J: TRBJ2-3
V: TRBV6-2/TRBV6-3
length: 15
D: -
size: -
CDR3: CASSYSRGSGDTQYF
DNA: TGTGCCAGCAGTTACTCGAGAGGGAGTGGAGATACGCAGTATTTT

J: TRBJ2-1
V: TRBV7-2
length: 15
D: TRBD2
size: -
CDR3: CASSPQAGGVNEQFF
DNA: TGTGCCAGCAGCCCCCAGGCGGGAGGCGTCAATGAGCAGTTCTTC

J: TRBJ1-1
V: TRBV28
length: 15
D: TRBD1
size: -
CDR3: CASSGQGAGNTEAFF
DNA: TGTGCCAGCAGTGGACAGGGGGCCGGGAACACTGAAGCTTTCTTT

J: TRBJ2-1
V: TRBV5-4
length: 15
D: TRBD1
size: once
CDR3: CASSLEGQGYNEQFF
DNA: TGTGCCAGCAGCTTGGAAGGACAGGGCTACAATGAGCAGTTCTTC

J: TRBJ2-1
V: TRBV24-1
length: 16
D: TRBD2
size: -
CDR3: CATSDWTSGNGNEQFF
DNA: TGTGCCACCAGTGATTGGACTAGCGGGAATGGCAATGAGCAGTTCTTC

J: TRBJ1-1
V: TRBV14
length: 16
D: -
size: -
CDR3: CASSQVKGRGNTEAFF
DNA: TGTGCCAGCAGCCAAGTGAAGGGGCGGGGGAACACTGAAGCTTTCTTT

J: TRBJ2-1
V: TRBV9
length: 15
D: TRBD2
size: once
CDR3: CASSASGSSYNEQFF
DNA: TGTGCCAGCAGCGCTAGCGGGAGCTCCTACAATGAGCAGTTCTTC

J: TRBJ1-2
V: TRBV10-3
length: 14
D: -
size: -
CDR3: CAISDGLAGYGYTF
DNA: TGTGCCATCAGTGATGGGTTGGCAGGCTATGGCTACACCTTC

J: TRBJ1-5
V: TRBV27
length: 13
D: -
size: once
CDR3: CASRTGRAQPQHF
DNA: TGTGCCAGCAGAACAGGGAGGGCTCAGCCCCAGCATTTT

J: TRBJ2-3
V: TRBV3-1/TRBV3-2
length: 16
D: TRBD2
size: -
CDR3: CASSQILAGSTDTQYF
DNA: TGTGCCAGCAGCCAAATACTAGCGGGGAGCACAGATACGCAGTATTTT

J: TRBJ2-3
V: TRBV20-1
length: 14
D: -
size: -
CDR3: CSASRESRTDTQYF
DNA: TGCAGTGCTAGTCGGGAGTCCCGCACAGATACGCAGTATTTT

J: TRBJ1-2
V: TRBV7-2
length: 14
D: -
size: -
CDR3: CATGRDNDNYGYTF
DNA: TGTGCCACCGGCCGGGACAATGATAACTATGGCTACACCTTC

J: TRBJ2-1
V: TRBV7-7
length: 14
D: TRBD2
size: -
CDR3: CASSSGTRNGEQFF
DNA: TGTGCTAGCAGCAGCGGGACTAGAAATGGTGAGCAGTTCTTC

J: TRBJ1-1
V: TRBV28
length: 15
D: TRBD1
size: -
CDR3: CASSLLGTEATEAFF
DNA: TGTGCCAGCAGTCTTCTCGGGACAGAAGCGACTGAAGCTTTCTTT

J: TRBJ2-1
V: TRBV3-1/TRBV3-2
length: 16
D: TRBD2
size: -
CDR3: CASSRGTGLASNEQFF
DNA: TGTGCCAGCAGCCGGGGGACGGGACTAGCGAGCAATGAGCAGTTCTTC

J: TRBJ2-2
V: TRBV11-3
length: 13
D: -
size: -
CDR3: CASSPSGVGELFF
DNA: TGTGCCAGCAGCCCCTCAGGGGTGGGGGAGCTGTTTTTT

J: TRBJ2-7
V: TRBV2
length: 13
D: TRBD1
size: many
CDR3: CASSRQGSYEQYF
DNA: TGTGCCAGTAGTAGACAGGGTTCTTACGAGCAGTACTTC

J: TRBJ1-1
V: TRBV11-3
length: 16
D: TRBD1
size: -
CDR3: CASSLRPGTGNTEAFF
DNA: TGTGCCAGCAGCCTTCGACCCGGGACAGGGAACACTGAAGCTTTCTTT

J: TRBJ1-1
V: TRBV19
length: 17
D: TRBD1
size: -
CDR3: CASSISRDRWLNTEAFF
DNA: TGTGCCAGTAGTATCTCCCGGGACAGGTGGCTAAACACTGAAGCTTTCTTT

J: TRBJ2-7
V: TRBV11-2
length: 18
D: TRBD2
size: -
CDR3: CASSLGLAGGLGSYEQYF
DNA: TGTGCCAGCAGCCTCGGGCTAGCGGGAGGTCTGGGGTCCTACGAGCAGTACTTC

J: TRBJ2-1
V: TRBV7-3
length: 15
D: TRBD1
size: once
CDR3: CASSLMGQRLNEQFF
DNA: TGTGCCAGCAGCTTAATGGGACAGCGACTAAATGAGCAGTTCTTC

J: TRBJ2-7
V: TRBV19
length: 14
D: -
size: -
CDR3: CASSFRLSSYEQYF
DNA: TGTGCCAGTAGTTTCAGACTCAGCTCCTACGAGCAGTACTTC

J: TRBJ2-3
V: TRBV7-2
length: 12
D: -
size: -
CDR3: CASSLLADTQYF
DNA: TGTGCCAGCAGCTTGTTAGCAGATACGCAGTATTTT

J: TRBJ1-1
V: TRBV4-1
length: 18
D: -
size: -
CDR3: CASSQDPLGQRMNTEAFF
DNA: TGCGCCAGCAGCCAAGACCCTCTCGGACAGAGGATGAACACTGAAGCTTTCTTT

J: TRBJ2-7
V: TRBV6-5
length: 13
D: TRBD2
size: -
CDR3: CASSMAGAYEQYF
DNA: TGTGCCAGCAGTATGGCGGGAGCCTACGAGCAGTACTTC

J: TRBJ2-1
V: TRBV6-2/TRBV6-3
length: 16
D: TRBD2
size: -
CDR3: CASSTPSGRPYNEQFF
DNA: TGTGCCAGCAGTACACCGAGCGGGAGGCCCTACAATGAGCAGTTCTTC

J: TRBJ1-2
V: TRBV5-1
length: 12
D: -
size: once
CDR3: CASSLDSYGYTF
DNA: TGCGCCAGCAGCTTGGATTCTTATGGCTACACCTTC

J: TRBJ1-2
V: TRBV4-2
length: 15
D: TRBD1
size: -
CDR3: CASSQVVDRAYGYTF
DNA: TGTGCCAGCAGCCAAGTGGTGGACAGGGCCTATGGCTACACCTTC

J: TRBJ2-5
V: TRBV19
length: 17
D: -
size: -
CDR3: CASSAYPQGRQTETQYF
DNA: TGTGCCAGTAGTGCTTACCCCCAGGGGCGGCAGACGGAGACCCAGTACTTC

J: TRBJ1-5
V: TRBV5-1
length: 15
D: TRBD1
size: few
CDR3: CASSLLGQGGQPQHF
DNA: TGCGCCAGCAGCTTGCTGGGACAGGGTGGCCAGCCCCAGCATTTT

J: TRBJ1-3
V: TRBV19
length: 14
D: -
size: -
CDR3: CASSIGLLGNTIYF
DNA: TGTGCCAGTAGTATTGGACTGCTTGGAAACACCATATATTTT

J: TRBJ2-1
V: TRBV6-2/TRBV6-3
length: 14
D: -
size: once
CDR3: CASSYSMWAIEQFF
DNA: TGTGCCAGCAGTTACTCGATGTGGGCGATTGAGCAGTTCTTC

J: TRBJ1-2
V: TRBV12-3/TRBV12-4
length: 13
D: -
size: -
CDR3: CASASTGHYGYTF
DNA: TGTGCCAGTGCATCAACAGGACACTATGGCTACACCTTC

J: TRBJ1-3
V: TRBV19
length: 14
D: TRBD1
size: -
CDR3: CASRLTGAGNTIYF
DNA: TGTGCCAGTAGGCTAACAGGGGCAGGAAACACCATATATTTT

J: TRBJ1-6
V: TRBV28
length: 16
D: TRBD1
size: -
CDR3: CASSSPQGADISPLHF
DNA: TGTGCCAGCAGTTCTCCCCAGGGGGCGGACATTTCACCCCTCCACTTT